Given below is one T cell receptor (beta chain) in context. The antigen is undetermined. This sample is drawn from a study of blood T cells in healthy people across ages. Regarding the study as a whole: Naive T cell percentage showed a strong correlation with the diversity of TCR beta.

The study recruited healthy Caucasian donors from Russia who were aged about 6 to 90. Total RNA was extracted at no less than 6 micrograms per sample. Sample-barcoded 5' priming and a J-beta primer mix drove a second PCR of about 7 to 12 cycles. Every individual sample yielded 2.5 million or more paired-end reads (each containing CDR3). TCRdb called the 5' RACE reads again in MiXCR, with one record for every CDR3 protein. Of almost 1 million distinct CDR3 sequences listed, about 53% are singletons. The germline CDR1 and CDR2 sequences are GTSNPN and SVGIG (reference sequence). The CDR3 has 11 residues. The ends were cut back, 1 base at V and 6 bases at J, with 5 bases in the middle.

The clonotype was recovered from a woman aged 55-69 years in good health. The sequenced sample consisted of blood. V and J are TRBV30 and TRBJ2-3; D uncertain. CDR3 sequence (DNA): TGTGCCTGGAGTGGAGGTGATACGCAGTATTTT. It specifies CAWSGGDTQYF.